One and the same sample provided the 8 T cell receptor beta chains below, sequenced in a study of blood T cell repertoires in COVID-19. The table came from immunoSEQ multiplex PCR; TCRdb's copy has only in-frame clones and leaves some out. This sample carries around 200,000 clones, more than 70% of them seen once, and the ten largest clones take approximately 6.2%. Input material: PBMCs or T cells enriched from blood (not recorded which). The receptor set was obtained from a man aged 40-50 years who had recovered from COVID-19.

Remarks on this clone: Different DNA sequences within this sample yield the same CDR3. CDR3 sequence: CASSSTVNTEAFF. CDR3 in DNA: TGTGCCAGTAGTAGCACAGTGAACACTGAAGCTTTCTTT. The chain links TRBV19 to TRBJ1-1; D is undetermined. Germline-derived CDR1 and CDR2 are LNHDA and SQIVND (reference sequence). With 4 bases removed from V and 0 bases from J, the gap between germline ends came to 6 bases. This CDR3 has 13 amino acids.

The DNA for the CDR3 is TGTGCCAGCACCCCAGGCCAGAGTCACTATGGCTACACCTTC. Its protein product is CASTPGQSHYGYTF. This chain connects TRBV6-5 to TRBJ1-2; D is unresolved. V was clipped by 7 bases and J by 3 bases, with 15 bases between them. Germline loops: CDR1 MNHEY, CDR2 SVGAGI. CDR3 size: 14 residues.

V and J are TRBV5-1 and TRBJ1-5, with 7 bases that match TRBD1. CDR3 length equals 16 residues. The trim removed 4 bases at V and 2 bases at J, leaving 9 bases unmatched. Per the germline V gene, CDR1 is SGHRS and CDR2 is YFSETQ. The CDR3 bases are TGCGCCAGCAGCCCGACAGGGTTTGAGGGCAATCAGCCCCAGCATTTT. Translating gives CASSPTGFEGNQPQHF.

Concerning this clone: One end of the junction does not line up with germline, which may come from a read error. V and J are TRBV14 and TRBJ1-2; no clear D gene. This CDR3 spans 14 amino acids. Germline CDR1 SGHDN, CDR2 FVKESK. The CDR3 DNA is TGTGCCAGCAGTCAAGATAGACGAGAGGAGGGCTACACCTTC. It encodes CASSQDRREEGYTF.

V is TRBV5-1 and J is TRBJ2-7, with D maybe TRBD1 (5 bases). V lost 0 bases and J 2 bases, leaving 12 bases between the germline ends. CDR1 and CDR2 from the germline V gene are SGHRS and YFSETQ. The CDR3 is 15 residues long. The CDR3 DNA sequence: TGCGCCAGCAGCTTGGCGGCAGGGAAAGCCTACGAGCAGTACTTC. Translation gives CASSLAAGKAYEQYF.

This clone was seen just once. The V and J genes are TRBV4-2 and TRBJ1-3; 7 nucleotides align to TRBD1. Germline CDR1 reads LGHNA; CDR2 reads YNFKEQ. The CDR3 runs to 15 residues. Unmatched junction bases numbered 8, after V lost 5 bases and J lost 4 bases. This CDR3 is CASSDGRTGGNTIYF. Here the CDR3 DNA reads TGTGCCAGCAGCGACGGAAGGACAGGAGGAAACACCATATATTTT.

This clone appeared a single time. The chain is built from TRBV9 and TRBJ2-2; D perhaps matches TRBD2 (5 bases). From germline, CDR1 is SGDLS and CDR2 YYNGEE. V dropped 0 bases and J dropped 6 bases, with 9 bases sitting between them. The CDR3 sequence is 14 residues long. CDR3 sequence (DNA): TGTGCCAGCAGCGTAGACCCGGGATCCGGGGAGCTGTTTTTT. It translates to CASSVDPGSGELFF. The variable domain in full, with the rest retrieved from reference TRBV9 and TRBJ2-2, is DSGVTQTPKHLITATGQRVTLRCSPRSGDLSVYWYQQSLDQGLQFLIQYYNGEERAKGNILERFSAQQFPDLHSELNLSSLELGDSALYFCASSVDPGSGELFFGEGSRLTVL.

The rearrangement links TRBV9 to TRBJ2-1; TRBD2 aligns across 9 bases. Per the germline V gene, CDR1 is SGDLS and CDR2 is YYNGEE. Unmatched junction bases numbered 5, after V lost 1 base and J lost 0 bases. This CDR3 has 17 amino acids. CDR3 amino acids: CASSVKGLASSYNEQFF. The DNA for the CDR3 is TGTGCCAGCAGCGTAAAAGGACTAGCGAGCTCCTACAATGAGCAGTTCTTC.